This record looks at one TCR beta chain sequence and its context. Its antigen is undetermined. The CDR3 ends on some other residue instead of the conserved phenylalanine or tryptophan, so this is likely a read error. Germline V gene data show CDR1 as SNHLY and CDR2 as FYNNEI. The CDR3 is made up of 14 amino acids. V shed 7 bases, J shed 6 bases, and the junction held 7 bases outside the gene matches. The Oncomine TCR Beta short-read assay was what sequenced the DNA obtained from cultured CD4+ T cells. Each CDR3 protein gets one entry after TCRdb re-called the PCR reads with MiXCR. The table shows about 13,000 distinct CDR3 sequences, with less than 70% occurring only once. This record belongs to a study of vaccination and CD4 T cells after COVID-19. Treatment given: approximately 9-day PBMC culture with coronavirus spike peptide pools or control peptides (ViraFEST assay).

Sequenced: CD4+ T cells from blood, cultured in vitro. The J gene is TRBJ2-2, the V gene TRBV2; 8 bases are a match to TRBD1. The sequence derives from a human donor who had recovered from COVID-19. CDR3 in DNA: TGTGCCAGCATGATACAGGGGGTCGCCGGGGAGCTGTTTTCT. Amino acid sequence: CASMIQGVAGELFS.